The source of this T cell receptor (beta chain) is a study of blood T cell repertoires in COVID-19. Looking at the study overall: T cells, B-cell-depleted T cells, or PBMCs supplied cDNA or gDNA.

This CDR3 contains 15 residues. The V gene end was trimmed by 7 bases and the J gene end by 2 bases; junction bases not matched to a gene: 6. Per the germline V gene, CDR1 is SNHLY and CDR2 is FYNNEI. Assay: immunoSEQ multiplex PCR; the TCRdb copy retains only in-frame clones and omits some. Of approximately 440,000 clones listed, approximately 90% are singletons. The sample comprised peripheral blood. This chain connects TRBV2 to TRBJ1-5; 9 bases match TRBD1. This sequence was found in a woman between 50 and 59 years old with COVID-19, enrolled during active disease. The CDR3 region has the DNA TGTGCCAGCACCCGGGACAGGGCTGGCAATCAGCCCCAGCATTTT. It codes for CASTRDRAGNQPQHF.